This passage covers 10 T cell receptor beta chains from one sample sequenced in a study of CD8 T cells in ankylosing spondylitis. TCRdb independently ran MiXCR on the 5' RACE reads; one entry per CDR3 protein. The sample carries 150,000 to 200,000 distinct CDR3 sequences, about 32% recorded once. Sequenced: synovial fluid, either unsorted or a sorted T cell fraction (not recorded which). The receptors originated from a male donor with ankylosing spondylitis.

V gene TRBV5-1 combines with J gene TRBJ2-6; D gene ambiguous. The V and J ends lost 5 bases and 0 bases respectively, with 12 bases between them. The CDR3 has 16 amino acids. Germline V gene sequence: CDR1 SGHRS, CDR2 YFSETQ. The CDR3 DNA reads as TGCGCCAGCAGGGAAACCTGGACCTCTGGGGCCAACGTCCTGACTTTC. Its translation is CASRETWTSGANVLTF.

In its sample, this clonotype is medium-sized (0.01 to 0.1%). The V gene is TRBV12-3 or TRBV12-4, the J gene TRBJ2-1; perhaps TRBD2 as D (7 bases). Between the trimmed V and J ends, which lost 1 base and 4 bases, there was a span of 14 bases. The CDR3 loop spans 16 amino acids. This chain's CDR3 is CASSLGTRGGYNEQFF. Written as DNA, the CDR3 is TGTGCCAGCAGTTTAGGGACTAGGGGGGGGTACAATGAGCAGTTCTTC.

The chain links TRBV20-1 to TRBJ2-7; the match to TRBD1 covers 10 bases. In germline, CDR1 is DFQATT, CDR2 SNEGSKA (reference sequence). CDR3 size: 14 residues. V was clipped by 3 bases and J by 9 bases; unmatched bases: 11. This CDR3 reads CSASKGQGPRGQYF. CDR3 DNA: TGCAGTGCTAGTAAGGGACAGGGGCCCAGAGGGCAGTACTTC.

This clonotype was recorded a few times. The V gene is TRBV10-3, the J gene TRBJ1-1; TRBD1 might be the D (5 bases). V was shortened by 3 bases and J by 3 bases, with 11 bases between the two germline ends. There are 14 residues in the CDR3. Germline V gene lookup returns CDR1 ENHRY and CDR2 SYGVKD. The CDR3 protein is CAISEWGEDTEAFF. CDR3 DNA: TGTGCCATCAGTGAATGGGGGGAGGACACTGAAGCTTTCTTT.

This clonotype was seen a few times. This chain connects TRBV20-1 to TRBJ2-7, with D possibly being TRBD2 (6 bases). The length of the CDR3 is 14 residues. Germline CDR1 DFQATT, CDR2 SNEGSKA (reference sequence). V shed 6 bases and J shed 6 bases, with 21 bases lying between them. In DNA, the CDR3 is TGCAGTGCGGGGCGGCCGGGAGTTACTCTCGAGCAGTACTTC. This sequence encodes CSAGRPGVTLEQYF.

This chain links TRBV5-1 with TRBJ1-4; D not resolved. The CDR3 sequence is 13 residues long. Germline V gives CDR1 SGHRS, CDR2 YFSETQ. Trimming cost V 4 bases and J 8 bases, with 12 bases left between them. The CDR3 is CASSLGLKEKLFF. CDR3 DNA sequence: TGCGCCAGCAGCCTAGGCCTGAAGGAAAAACTGTTTTTT.

This CDR3 reads CASSWSGTANEQFF. In DNA, the CDR3 is TGTGCCAGCAGCTGGTCCGGGACAGCTAATGAGCAGTTCTTC. The chain recombines TRBV7-2 with TRBJ2-1; 7 positions match TRBD1. Germline V gene sequence: CDR1 SGHTA, CDR2 FQGNSA. The CDR3 is made up of 14 amino acids. Trimming at V came to 4 bases and at J to 7 bases, leaving 7 bases not matched to a gene.

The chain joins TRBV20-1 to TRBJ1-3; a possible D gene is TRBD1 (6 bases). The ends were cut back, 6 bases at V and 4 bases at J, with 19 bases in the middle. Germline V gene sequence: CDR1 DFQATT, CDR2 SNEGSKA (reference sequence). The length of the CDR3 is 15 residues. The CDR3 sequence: CSAPYRVAGGNTIYF. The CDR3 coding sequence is TGCAGTGCACCGTACAGGGTAGCGGGGGGAAACACCATATATTTT.

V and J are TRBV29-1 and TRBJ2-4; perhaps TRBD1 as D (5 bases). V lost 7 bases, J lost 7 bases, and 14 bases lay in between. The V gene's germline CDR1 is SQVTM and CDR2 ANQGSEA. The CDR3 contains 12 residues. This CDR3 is CSAFGADNIQYF. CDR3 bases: TGCAGCGCGTTTGGGGCTGATAACATTCAGTACTTC.

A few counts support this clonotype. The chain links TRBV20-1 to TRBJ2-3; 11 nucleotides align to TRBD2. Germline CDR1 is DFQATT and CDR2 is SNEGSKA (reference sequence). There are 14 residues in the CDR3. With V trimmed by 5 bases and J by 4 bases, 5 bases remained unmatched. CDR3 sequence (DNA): TGCAGTGCTGTAGCGGGGGGGCCGGCAGATACGCAGTATTTT. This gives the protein CSAVAGGPADTQYF.